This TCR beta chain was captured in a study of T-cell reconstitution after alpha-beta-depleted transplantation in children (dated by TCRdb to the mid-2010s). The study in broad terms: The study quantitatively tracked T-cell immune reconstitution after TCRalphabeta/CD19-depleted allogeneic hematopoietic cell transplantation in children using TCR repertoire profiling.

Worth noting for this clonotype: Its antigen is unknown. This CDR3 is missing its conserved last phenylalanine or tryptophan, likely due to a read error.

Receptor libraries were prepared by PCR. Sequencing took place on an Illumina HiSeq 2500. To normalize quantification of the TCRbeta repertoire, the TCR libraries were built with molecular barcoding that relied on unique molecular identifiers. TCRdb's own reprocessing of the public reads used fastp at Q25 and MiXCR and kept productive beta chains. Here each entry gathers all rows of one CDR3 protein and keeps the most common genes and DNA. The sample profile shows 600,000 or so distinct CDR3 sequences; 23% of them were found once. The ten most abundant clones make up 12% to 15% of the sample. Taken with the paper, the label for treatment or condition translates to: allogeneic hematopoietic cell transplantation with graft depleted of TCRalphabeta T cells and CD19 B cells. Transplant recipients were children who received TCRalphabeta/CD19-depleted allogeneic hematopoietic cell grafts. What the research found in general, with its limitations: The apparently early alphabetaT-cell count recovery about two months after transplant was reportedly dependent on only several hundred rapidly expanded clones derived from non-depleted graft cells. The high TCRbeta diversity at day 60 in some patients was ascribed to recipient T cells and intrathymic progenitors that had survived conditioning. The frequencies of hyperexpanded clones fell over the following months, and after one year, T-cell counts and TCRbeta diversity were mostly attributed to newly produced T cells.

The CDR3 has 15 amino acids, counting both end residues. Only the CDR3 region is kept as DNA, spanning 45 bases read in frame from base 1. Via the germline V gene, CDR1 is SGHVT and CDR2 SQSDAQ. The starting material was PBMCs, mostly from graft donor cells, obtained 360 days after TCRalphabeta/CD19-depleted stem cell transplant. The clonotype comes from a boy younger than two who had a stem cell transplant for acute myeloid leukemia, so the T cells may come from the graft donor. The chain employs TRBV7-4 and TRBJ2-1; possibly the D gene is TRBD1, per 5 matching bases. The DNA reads TGCGCCAGCAGCTTAGACACAGGCTCCTACAGTGAGCAGTTCCTC. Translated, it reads CASSLDTGSYSEQFL.